The rows below give T cell receptor beta chains drawn from one sample of a study of T-cell reconstitution after alpha-beta-depleted transplantation in children. From the PCR reads, TCRdb called clonotypes with MiXCR, one entry per CDR3 protein. Of about 210,000 distinct CDR3 sequences in the sample, about 15% were seen once. Sample: PBMCs, mostly from graft donor cells, taken 360 days after TCRalphabeta/CD19-depleted stem cell transplant. The receptors were sampled from a male patient under 10 years old who had a stem cell transplant for acute lymphoblastic leukemia, so the T cells may come from the graft donor. The conserved cysteine and the conserved F or W are not part of the CDR3 here. The order of the fields is D gene, CDR3 length, V gene, clone size, CDR3 protein. D genes are given only for firm matches. Clone size, where shown, is once, few, many, or a class for clones that have expanded.

-,13,TRBV29-1,-,SVEELTANSYEQY
-,13,TRBV5-6,-,ASSLGLRQQETQY
-,12,TRBV27,-,ASSLYPAGTEAF
TRBD1,14,TRBV5-1,-,ASSNGQARQGGELF
TRBD1,12,TRBV10-1,many,ASSSQGAGYEQY
TRBD2,14,TRBV7-2,-,ASTLSGTSGVGELF
-,14,TRBV6-5,many,ASSSNDRANNSPLH
TRBD2,11,TRBV12-3/TRBV12-4,few,ASSLGLADEQF
-,12,TRBV12-3/TRBV12-4,few,ASSRPIMNTEAF
-,10,TRBV7-2,few,ASSLQDQPQH
-,6,TRBV28,few,ASSPQH
-,11,TRBV5-1,many,ASSQGSSYEQY
-,13,TRBV12-3/TRBV12-4,-,ASSLRRGGTGELF
TRBD1,12,TRBV7-9,-,ASSTRDRAYEQY
-,12,TRBV12-3/TRBV12-4,few,ASSFQGQNTEAF
TRBD1,14,TRBV20-1,few,SARPTGQGRSYEQY
-,15,TRBV4-3,few,ASSPFGSGTSTDTQY
TRBD1,13,TRBV7-8,few,ASSWDRGQREKLF
-,13,TRBV4-3,few,ASSQEAHYNSEAF
TRBD2,12,TRBV2,many,AQARDYSYNEQF
TRBD1,13,TRBV7-7,-,ASSHGTGVGETQY
-,12,TRBV7-2,-,ASSKRGRGDEQF
-,11,TRBV7-8,-,ASSINRVSGYT
TRBD2,11,TRBV11-2,-,ASSLGLSGVLI
TRBD2,15,TRBV20-1,-,SARLAGGHSSTDTQY
TRBD1,12,TRBV10-3,-,AIRPGQGQETQY
TRBD1,13,TRBV20-1,few,SSPGTGSQNYGYT
-,12,TRBV12-3/TRBV12-4,few,ASSKGTDQETQY
-,12,TRBV5-1,-,ASSYRSMPDTQY
-,12,TRBV11-3,many,ASSSVWETGELF
TRBD1,12,TRBV11-2,-,ASSTMDREETQY
-,12,TRBV12-3/TRBV12-4,many,ASTLYGVAGELF
-,11,TRBV7-6,-,ASSPVRSGELF
-,12,TRBV5-1,-,ASSLRSPTYEQY